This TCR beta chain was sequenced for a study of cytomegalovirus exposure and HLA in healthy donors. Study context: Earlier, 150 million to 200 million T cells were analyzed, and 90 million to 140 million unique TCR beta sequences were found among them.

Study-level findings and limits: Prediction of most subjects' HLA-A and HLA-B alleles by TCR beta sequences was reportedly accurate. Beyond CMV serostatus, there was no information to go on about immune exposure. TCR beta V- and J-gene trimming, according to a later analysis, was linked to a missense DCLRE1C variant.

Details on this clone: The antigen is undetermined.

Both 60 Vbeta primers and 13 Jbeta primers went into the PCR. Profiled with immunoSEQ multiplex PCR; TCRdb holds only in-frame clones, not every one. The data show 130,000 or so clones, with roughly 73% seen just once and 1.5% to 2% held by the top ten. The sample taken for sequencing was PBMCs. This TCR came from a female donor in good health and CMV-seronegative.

Here the CDR3 DNA reads TGCGCCAGCAACCCGGGGCCAGAAGGGGGACCCCAGCATTTT. Translated, it gives CASNPGPEGGPQHF. The V gene is TRBV5-1, the J gene TRBJ1-5, with a tentative D call TRBD1 (6 bases). Germline CDR1 reads SGHRS; CDR2 reads YFSETQ. V gave up 6 bases and J gave up 10 bases, with 20 bases separating them. The CDR3 loop spans 14 amino acids. The full variable domain, completed using reference TRBV5-1 and TRBJ1-5, is KAGVTQTPRYLIKTRGQQVTLSCSPISGHRSVSWYQQTPGQGLQFLFEYFSETQRNKGNFPGRFSGRQFSNSRSEMNVSTLELGDSALYLCASNPGPEGGPQHFGDGTRLSIL.